Below, 8 T cell receptor beta chains from the same sample are listed, as sequenced in a study. TCRdb called the 5' RACE reads again in MiXCR, with one record for every CDR3 protein. Of about 40,000 distinct CDR3 sequences listed, approximately 17% were seen once; the top ten hold 2.5% to 3%. The source material was naive CD4+ T cells sorted from a lymph node. Noted subset: naive CD4+ T cells, CD4+CD45RA+CD25-. Every receptor here comes from a female donor with breast cancer.

This clonotype came up many times. The V and J genes are TRBV9 and TRBJ2-1, with a tentative D call TRBD1 (5 bases). The CDR3 has 15 amino acids. Trimming pared 0 bases from V and 6 bases from J, leaving 13 bases between. Germline loops: CDR1 SGDLS, CDR2 YYNGEE. The CDR3 is CASSVGGEGANEQFF. The CDR3 nucleotides are TGTGCCAGCAGCGTAGGCGGAGAAGGGGCCAATGAGCAGTTCTTC.

The chain couples TRBV7-3 to TRBJ2-3, with 10 nucleotides matching TRBD2. Germline V gene lookup returns CDR1 SGHTA and CDR2 FQGTGA. CDR3 length: 18 residues. After removal of 7 bases from V and 0 bases from J, the junction contained 13 bases not matched to a gene. CDR3 protein: CASNPLAGAVSSTDTQYF. CDR3 nucleotide sequence: TGTGCCAGCAACCCCCTAGCGGGGGCCGTGTCTAGCACAGATACGCAGTATTTT.

This clonotype occurred many times. The chain employs TRBV7-2 and TRBJ1-5; D perhaps matches TRBD1 (6 bases). CDR1 and CDR2 (germline): SGHTA, FQGNSA. The CDR3 has 15 amino acids. Between the trimmed V and J ends, which lost 1 base and 7 bases, there was a span of 14 bases. The CDR3 sequence is CASSLEAGGRQPQHF. The CDR3, as DNA: TGTGCCAGCAGCTTAGAAGCGGGGGGCCGGCAGCCCCAGCATTTT.

The genes are TRBV27 and TRBJ2-7, with a possible D match to TRBD1 (6 bases). This CDR3 has 14 amino acids. V gave up 5 bases and J gave up 5 bases, with 16 bases separating them. The germline CDR1 and CDR2 sequences are MNHEY and SMNVEV (reference sequence). CDR3 DNA: TGTGCCAGCAGTCCCTGGGACATTTCCCACGAGCAGTACTTC. Protein: CASSPWDISHEQYF.

A few counts support this clonotype. The chain joins TRBV20-1 to TRBJ2-1; 10 positions match TRBD2. The germline gives CDR1 DFQATT, CDR2 SNEGSKA (reference sequence). CDR3 length: 19 amino acids. V lost 0 bases, J lost 8 bases, and 19 bases stayed unmatched. The CDR3 is CSARDRRVMASGSGDEQFF. Here the CDR3 DNA reads TGCAGTGCTAGAGATCGGAGGGTGATGGCTAGCGGGAGCGGAGATGAGCAGTTCTTC.

The J gene is TRBJ2-3, the V gene TRBV6-5; maybe TRBD1 (5 bases). V was pared by 2 bases and J by 4 bases, with 10 bases between. Germline assignment: CDR1 MNHEY and CDR2 SVGAGI. The CDR3 contains 14 residues. The CDR3 here is CASSYRAGSDTQYF. The DNA for the CDR3 is TGTGCCAGCAGTTACAGGGCAGGGTCAGATACGCAGTATTTT.

This chain joins TRBV5-1 and TRBJ2-2, with 8 bases aligning to TRBD1. After removal of 4 bases from V and 8 bases from J, the junction contained 13 bases not matched to a gene. CDR3 length: 16 residues. Germline assignment: CDR1 SGHRS and CDR2 YFSETQ. CDR3 sequence (DNA): TGCGCCAGCAGCGCCACAGCCGGGACAGGCGGTGGGGAGCTGTTTTTT. Its protein is CASSATAGTGGGELFF. The full variable domain, its missing parts supplied by reference TRBV5-1 and TRBJ2-2, is KAGVTQTPRYLIKTRGQQVTLSCSPISGHRSVSWYQQTPGQGLQFLFEYFSETQRNKGNFPGRFSGRQFSNSRSEMNVSTLELGDSALYLCASSATAGTGGGELFFGEGSRLTVL.

This clonotype was counted many times. This chain joins TRBV28 and TRBJ2-1, with D tentatively TRBD1 (6 bases). Trimming removed 10 bases from V and 2 bases from J, with 12 bases in between. Per germline, CDR1 MDHEN and CDR2 SYDVKM. The CDR3 has 13 amino acids. The CDR3 here is CATGRTAYNEQFF. The CDR3 DNA sequence: TGTGCCACGGGCAGGACAGCCTACAATGAGCAGTTCTTC.